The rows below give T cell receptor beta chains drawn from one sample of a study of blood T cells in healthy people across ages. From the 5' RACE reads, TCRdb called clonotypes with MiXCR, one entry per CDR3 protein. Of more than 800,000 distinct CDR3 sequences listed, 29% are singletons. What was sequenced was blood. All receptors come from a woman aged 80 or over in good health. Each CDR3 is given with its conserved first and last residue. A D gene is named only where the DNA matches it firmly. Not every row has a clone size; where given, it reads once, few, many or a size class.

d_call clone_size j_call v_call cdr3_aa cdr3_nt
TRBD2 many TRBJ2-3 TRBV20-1 CSARDRTSLNTDTQYF TGCAGTGCTAGAGATCGGACTAGCCTAAACACAGATACGCAGTATTTT
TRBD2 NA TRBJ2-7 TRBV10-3 CAISEGSGGAGQYF TGTGCCATCAGTGAGGGTAGCGGGGGGGCCGGGCAGTACTTC
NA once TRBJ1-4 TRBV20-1 CSASRPPGEKLFF TGCAGTGCTAGTCGGCCCCCGGGTGAAAAACTGTTTTTT
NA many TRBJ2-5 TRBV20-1 CSARGLRQRQETQYF TGCAGTGCTAGAGGCCTCCGTCAGAGACAAGAGACCCAGTACTTC
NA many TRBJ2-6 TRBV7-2 CASSLLGIGSGANVLTF TGTGCCAGCAGCTTACTAGGTATTGGCTCTGGGGCCAACGTCCTGACTTTC
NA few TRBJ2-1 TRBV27 CASSLSSGYEQFF TGTGCCAGCAGTTTATCGTCCGGGTATGAGCAGTTCTTC
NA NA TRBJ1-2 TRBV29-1 CSVLQGTGYTF TGCAGCGTGTTACAGGGTACAGGCTACACCTTC
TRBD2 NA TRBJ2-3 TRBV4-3 CASSQGVYSGSSTDTQYF TGCGCCAGCAGCCAAGGGGTTTATAGCGGGAGTAGTACAGATACGCAGTATTTT
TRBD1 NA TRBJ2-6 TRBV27 CASSLFHGTGATLGANVLTF TGTGCCAGCAGTCTCTTCCACGGGACAGGAGCCACTCTTGGGGCCAACGTCCTGACTTTC
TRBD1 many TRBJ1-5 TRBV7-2 CASSSEQGARDQPQHF TGTGCCAGCAGCTCAGAACAGGGGGCTAGGGATCAGCCCCAGCATTTT
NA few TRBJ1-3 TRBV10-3 CAITTPGGNTIYF TGTGCCATCACCACGCCGGGAGGAAACACCATATATTTT
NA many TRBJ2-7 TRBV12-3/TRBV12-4 CASSSGIEQYF TGTGCCAGCAGTTCAGGGATCGAGCAGTACTTC
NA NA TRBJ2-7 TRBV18 CASSLASHEQYF TGTGCCAGCTCACTAGCGTCCCATGAGCAGTACTTC
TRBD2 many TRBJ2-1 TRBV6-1 CASSRAGAHNEQFF TGTGCCAGCTCTAGAGCGGGGGCCCACAATGAGCAGTTCTTC
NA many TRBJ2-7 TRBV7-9 CASSSNTGSPYEQYF TGTGCCAGCAGTTCCAATACAGGTTCTCCCTACGAGCAGTACTTC
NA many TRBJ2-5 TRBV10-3 CATLPQGVQETQYF TGTGCCACCCTACCACAGGGAGTCCAAGAGACCCAGTACTTC
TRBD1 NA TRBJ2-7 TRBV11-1 CASSQRTGGGFSYEQYF TGTGCCAGCAGCCAACGGACAGGGGGCGGCTTCTCCTACGAGCAGTACTTC
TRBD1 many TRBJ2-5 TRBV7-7 CASSSDRGQTQYF TGTGCCAGCAGCTCAGACAGGGGGCAGACCCAGTACTTC
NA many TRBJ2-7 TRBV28 CASSPPGAAYEQYF TGTGCCAGCAGTCCCCCCGGGGCAGCTTACGAGCAGTACTTC
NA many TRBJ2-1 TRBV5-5 CASSLGFQGTYNEQFF TGTGCCAGCAGCTTGGGTTTCCAGGGAACCTACAATGAGCAGTTCTTC
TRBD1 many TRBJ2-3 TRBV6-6 CASSSRQGYSTDTQYF TGTGCCAGCAGTTCCCGACAGGGATATAGCACAGATACGCAGTATTTT
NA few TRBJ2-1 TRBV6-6 CASRNGPRGNEQFF TGTGCCAGCCGAAACGGGCCCCGTGGGAATGAGCAGTTCTTC
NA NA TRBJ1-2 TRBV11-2 CANSLGFYGYTF TGTGCCAACAGCTTAGGCTTCTATGGCTACACCTTC
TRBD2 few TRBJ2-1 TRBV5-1 CASSLGLAGGPYNEQFF TGTGCCAGCAGCTTAGGGCTGGCGGGAGGGCCCTACAATGAGCAGTTCTTC
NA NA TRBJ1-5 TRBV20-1 CSASLAWGPQHF TGCAGTGCTAGCCTGGCCTGGGGGCCCCAGCATTTT
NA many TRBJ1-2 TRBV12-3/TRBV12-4 CASIPAGEVGGYTF TGTGCCAGCATTCCCGCCGGGGAGGTGGGTGGCTACACCTTC
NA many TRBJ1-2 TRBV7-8 CASSIGTDYGYTF TGTGCCAGCAGCATCGGGACGGACTATGGCTACACCTTC
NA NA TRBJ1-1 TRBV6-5 CASSTPITEAFF TGTGCCAGCAGTACACCCATCACTGAAGCTTTCTTT
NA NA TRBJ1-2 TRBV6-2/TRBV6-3 CASSSVGRRDGYTF TGTGCCAGCAGTTCGGTCGGGAGAAGGGATGGCTACACCTTC
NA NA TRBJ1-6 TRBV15 CATSSGGSSPLHF TGTGCCACCAGCAGTGGGGGTAGTTCACCCCTCCACTTT
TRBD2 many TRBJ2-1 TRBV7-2 CASSLGGKRGGTYNEQFF TGTGCCAGCAGCCTAGGAGGCAAGCGGGGGGGGACCTACAATGAGCAGTTCTTC
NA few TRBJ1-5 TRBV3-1 CASSPAGSSNQPQHF TGTGCCAGCAGCCCAGCGGGTTCTAGCAATCAGCCCCAGCATTTT
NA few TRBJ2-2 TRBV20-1 CSARDSQRAPGELFF TGCAGTGCTAGAGATTCCCAAAGGGCCCCCGGGGAGCTGTTTTTT
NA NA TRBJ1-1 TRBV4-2 CASRRTANTEAFF TGTGCCAGCAGGCGGACAGCGAACACTGAAGCTTTCTTT
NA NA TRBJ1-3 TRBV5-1 CASSLDRTGNTIYF TGCGCCAGCAGCTTAGACAGGACAGGAAACACCATATATTTT
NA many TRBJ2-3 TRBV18 CASSPRQNTDTQYF TGTGCCAGCTCCCCGCGACAGAACACAGATACGCAGTATTTT
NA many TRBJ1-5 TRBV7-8 CASSLLTGNQPQHF TGTGCCAGCAGCTTATTAACAGGGAATCAGCCCCAGCATTTT
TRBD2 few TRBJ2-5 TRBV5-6 CASSSLTSGGAPETQYF TGTGCCAGCAGCTCTTTGACTAGCGGGGGGGCCCCAGAGACCCAGTACTTC
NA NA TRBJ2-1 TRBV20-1 CSARGDSYNERFF TGCAGTGCTAGGGGAGACTCCTACAATGAGCGGTTCTTC
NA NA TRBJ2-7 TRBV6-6 CASTGNPYEQYF TGTGCCAGCACGGGGAACCCCTACGAGCAGTACTTC
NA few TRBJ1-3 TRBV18 CASSPDSLSGNTIYF TGTGCCAGCTCACCCGACAGCCTCTCTGGAAACACCATATATTTT
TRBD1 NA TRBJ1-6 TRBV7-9 CASSSFPGQGNSPPHF TGTGCCAGCAGTTCTTTTCCGGGACAGGGGAATTCACCCCCCCACTTT